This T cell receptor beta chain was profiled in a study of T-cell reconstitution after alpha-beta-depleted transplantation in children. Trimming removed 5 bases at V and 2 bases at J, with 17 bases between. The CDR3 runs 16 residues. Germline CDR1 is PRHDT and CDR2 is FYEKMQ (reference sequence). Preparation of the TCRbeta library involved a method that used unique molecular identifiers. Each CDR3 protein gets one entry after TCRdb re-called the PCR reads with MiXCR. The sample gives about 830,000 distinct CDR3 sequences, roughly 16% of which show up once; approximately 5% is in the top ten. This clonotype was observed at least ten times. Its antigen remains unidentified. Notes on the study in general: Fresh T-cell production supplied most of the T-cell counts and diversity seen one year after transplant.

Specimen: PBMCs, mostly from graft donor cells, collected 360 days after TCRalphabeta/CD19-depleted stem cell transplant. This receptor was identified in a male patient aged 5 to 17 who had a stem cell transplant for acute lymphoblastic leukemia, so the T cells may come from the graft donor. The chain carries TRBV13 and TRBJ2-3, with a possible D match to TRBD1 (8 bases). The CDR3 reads CASSGLGTGYTDTQYF. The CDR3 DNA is TGTGCCAGCAGCGGACTAGGGACAGGATACACAGATACGCAGTATTTT.